The 20 T cell receptor beta chains below were found in one sample sequenced in a study of cytotoxic CD8 clonotypes in ibrutinib-treated CLL. The assay was immunoSEQ multiplex PCR, and TCRdb's table has in-frame clones only and misses some. The sample holds 33,000 or so clones, roughly 45% seen once. The sequencing here drew on PBMCs, taken before ibrutinib treatment. The receptors were gathered from a human donor with chronic lymphocytic leukemia.

This clone was detected a few times. This chain links TRBV27 with TRBJ2-7; perhaps D is TRBD1 or TRBD2 (6 bases each). Germline CDR1 MNHEY, CDR2 SMNVEV (reference sequence). Trimming took off 4 bases at V and 13 bases at J, with 14 bases between the two ends. This CDR3 spans 11 amino acids. CDR3 DNA: TGTGCCAGCAGTTCCCCCTGGGGGGCTTACTTC. It codes for CASSSPWGAYF.

The chain is built from TRBV10-3 and TRBJ2-7, with D unclear. Trimming cost V 7 bases and J 1 base, with 14 bases left between them. The CDR3 is 14 residues long. Germline V gene lookup returns CDR1 ENHRY and CDR2 SYGVKD. In nucleotides, the CDR3 is TGTGCCATCATGCGGAGCCTCGATTCCTACGAGCAGTACTTC. It is translated as CAIMRSLDSYEQYF.

This chain joins TRBV11-2 and TRBJ2-1; TRBD2 matches at 10 bases. CDR1 is SGHAT, CDR2 FQNNGV, per germline. V was pared by 5 bases and J by 6 bases, with 10 bases of the junction left unmatched. The CDR3 spans 16 residues. DNA of the CDR3: TGTGCCAGCAGCCGAAGGAGCGGGGGGGCAATCAATGAGCAGTTCTTC. This sequence encodes CASSRRSGGAINEQFF.

The chain couples TRBV6-1 to TRBJ1-3; D not certain. V shed 1 base and J shed 0 bases, with 10 bases lying between them. CDR1 MNHNS and CDR2 SASEGT come from the germline V gene. The CDR3 spans 16 residues. This CDR3 is CASSEGLQSSGNTIYF. For the CDR3, the DNA is TGTGCCAGCAGTGAAGGATTACAGAGCTCTGGAAACACCATATATTTT.

CDR3 DNA sequence: TGCGCCAGCAGCTCGGGACAGGGAGGCACTGAAGCTTTCTTT. This encodes CASSSGQGGTEAFF. The rearrangement joins TRBV5-1 to TRBJ1-1; 9 bases fit TRBD1. Germline-derived CDR1 and CDR2 are SGHRS and YFSETQ. The ends lost 3 bases at V and 4 bases at J; junction bases unmatched: 4. This CDR3 comprises 14 residues.

The chain uses TRBV5-5 and TRBJ2-3; TRBD2 agrees at 9 bases. The CDR3 covers 17 residues. Germline CDR1 SGHKS, CDR2 YYEKEE (reference sequence). V lost 4 bases and J lost 0; bases outside the gene matches: 9. DNA for the CDR3: TGTGCCAGCAGCGCCCACGGCGGGGGGGTCAGCACAGATACGCAGTATTTT. Protein: CASSAHGGGVSTDTQYF.

The table lists this clone with a few counts. The gene calls are TRBV4-2 and TRBJ2-5, with a weak D call TRBD2 (5 bases). The CDR3 contains 15 residues. The germline V gene encodes CDR1 LGHNA and CDR2 YNFKEQ. V was cut by 2 bases and J by 1 base, with 11 bases left in between. CDR3 sequence (DNA): TGTGCCAGCAGCCAACGAGCGGCCTTCCAAGAGACCCAGTACTTC. Protein sequence: CASSQRAAFQETQYF.

This rearrangement joins TRBV2 to TRBJ1-5, with D perhaps TRBD1 (6 bases). Trimming pared 1 base from V and 0 bases from J, leaving 10 bases between. Per the germline V gene, CDR1 is SNHLY and CDR2 is FYNNEI. The CDR3 is made up of 16 amino acids. The CDR3 spells CASSEVGQISNQPQHF. In DNA, the CDR3 is TGTGCCAGCAGTGAAGTCGGACAGATTAGCAATCAGCCCCAGCATTTT. Drawing the rest from reference TRBV2 and TRBJ1-5, the complete variable domain is EPEVTQTPSHQVTQMGQEVILRCVPISNHLYFYWYRQILGQKVEFLVSFYNNEISEKSEIFDDQFSVERPDGSNFTLKIRSTKLEDSAMYFCASSEVGQISNQPQHFGDGTRLSIL.

Only a few counts were recorded for this clone. Within the sample, other DNA sequences also encode this same CDR3. J is TRBJ1-6 and V is TRBV30, with 7 bases aligning to TRBD1. The CDR3 sequence is 14 residues long. Losses at the gene ends were 3 bases for V and 8 bases for J; bases not matched to a gene: 7. The germline V gene has CDR1 GTSNPN and CDR2 SVGIG (reference sequence). The CDR3 region is CAWSSRGGDSPLHF. The CDR3, as DNA: TGTGCCTGGAGCTCAAGAGGGGGCGATTCACCCCTCCACTTT.

The V call is TRBV5-1, the J call TRBJ1-2; D uncertain. CDR1 and CDR2 (germline): SGHRS, YFSETQ. V was shortened by 1 base and J by 1 base, with 14 bases between the two germline ends. The length of the CDR3 is 16 residues. CDR3 protein: CASSLRSGSFNYGYTF. CDR3 coding DNA: TGCGCCAGCAGCTTGCGATCTGGCAGCTTTAACTATGGCTACACCTTC.

This clone was picked up a small number of times. The V call is TRBV4-1, the J call TRBJ2-1; a weak D match, TRBD2 (5 bases). Germline CDR1 and CDR2: MGHRA and YSYEKL. The CDR3 sequence is 18 residues long. Deletions cut 1 base from V and 0 bases from J, with 16 bases between. The CDR3 reads CASSQARTGVSSYNEQFF. As DNA, the CDR3 is TGCGCCAGCAGCCAAGCACGGACTGGGGTTAGCTCCTACAATGAGCAGTTCTTC.

The rearrangement joins TRBV25-1 to TRBJ2-7; D possibly corresponds to TRBD1 (6 bases). The CDR3 loop spans 18 amino acids. Germline V CDR1 and CDR2: MGHDK, SYGVNS. V lost 4 bases and J lost 2, with 24 bases in between. The CDR3 is CASSAFTLNRDKPYEQYF. CDR3 coding DNA: TGTGCCAGCAGTGCATTTACGTTAAACCGGGACAAGCCCTACGAGCAGTACTTC.

This chain connects TRBV7-9 to TRBJ2-7, with D possibly TRBD1 on 6 matching bases. The germline gives CDR1 SEHNR, CDR2 FQNEAQ (reference sequence). Trimming took 4 bases from V and 3 from J, leaving 16 bases between them. There are 15 residues in the CDR3. The CDR3, as DNA: TGTGCCAGCAGCTCACCGAACCAGGGGAACTACGAGCAGTACTTC. Its protein is CASSSPNQGNYEQYF.

This chain links TRBV25-1 with TRBJ1-6; D not resolved. The CDR3 has 15 amino acids. CDR1 MGHDK and CDR2 SYGVNS come from the germline V gene. Trimming removed 1 base from V and 6 bases from J, with 10 bases in between. CDR3 amino acids: CASSELAGLNSPLHF. CDR3 coding DNA: TGTGCCAGCAGTGAATTAGCAGGCCTTAATTCACCCCTCCACTTT. Drawing the rest from reference TRBV25-1 and TRBJ1-6, the complete variable domain is EADIYQTPRYLVIGTGKKITLECSQTMGHDKMYWYQQDPGMELHLIHYSYGVNSTEKGDLSSESTVSRIRTEHFPLTLESARPSHTSQYLCASSELAGLNSPLHFGNGTRLTVT.

This clone was recorded once. This chain joins TRBV7-8 and TRBJ1-3; D is possibly TRBD1 (5 bases). The CDR3 covers 13 residues. Trimming pared 1 base from V and 4 bases from J, leaving 5 bases between. Germline V lookup: CDR1 SGHVS, CDR2 FQNEAQ. CDR3 region: CASSLGQGNTIYF. CDR3 nucleotide sequence: TGTGCCAGCAGCTTAGGACAGGGAAACACCATATATTTT.

This clone was counted between two and nine times. The chain carries TRBV5-1 and TRBJ2-5; 9 nucleotides line up with TRBD1. The CDR3 is made up of 14 amino acids. CDR1 and CDR2 (germline): SGHRS, YFSETQ. The ends lost 3 bases at V and 5 bases at J; junction bases unmatched: 5. Written as DNA, the CDR3 is TGCGCCAGCAGCTGGGGACAGGGTCTGGAGACCCAGTACTTC. As protein: CASSWGQGLETQYF.

The chain carries TRBV7-9 and TRBJ1-1; tentative D call: TRBD1 (5 bases). CDR3 size: 14 residues. V was shortened by 3 bases and J by 2 bases, with 10 bases between the two germline ends. Per germline, CDR1 SEHNR and CDR2 FQNEAQ (reference sequence). The CDR3 DNA reads as TGTGCCAGCAGCTTCCAAGGGACTAACACTGAAGCTTTCTTT. Its translation is CASSFQGTNTEAFF.

The chain carries TRBV5-1 and TRBJ2-7; 15 nucleotides align to TRBD2. Losses at the gene ends were 4 bases for V and 5 bases for J; bases not matched to a gene: 10. CDR1 is SGHRS and CDR2 is YFSETQ in the germline V gene. The CDR3 sequence is 17 residues long. The CDR3 loop reads CASSQGLAGGISDEQYF. The DNA for the CDR3 is TGCGCCAGCAGCCAGGGACTAGCGGGGGGTATCTCTGACGAGCAGTACTTC.

This clone was found a few times. V usage is TRBV7-9 and J usage is TRBJ2-2, with D perhaps being TRBD1 or TRBD2 (6 bases each). This CDR3 has 15 amino acids. The germline gives CDR1 SEHNR, CDR2 FQNEAQ (reference sequence). V lost 4 bases, J lost 6 bases, and 15 bases lay in between. CDR3 nucleotide sequence: TGTGCCAGCAGCTCGACCACTAGGGGGGCCGGGGAGCTGTTTTTT. This sequence encodes CASSSTTRGAGELFF.

The count of this clone is one. The chain is built from TRBV27 and TRBJ2-7; a possible D gene is TRBD2 (6 bases). With 5 bases removed from V and 3 bases from J, the gap between germline ends came to 14 bases. CDR1 is MNHEY and CDR2 is SMNVEV in the germline V gene (reference sequence). The CDR3 consists of 14 residues. The CDR3 loop reads CASSQGGGDYEQYF. The CDR3 coding sequence is TGTGCCAGCAGTCAAGGTGGCGGGGACTACGAGCAGTACTTC.